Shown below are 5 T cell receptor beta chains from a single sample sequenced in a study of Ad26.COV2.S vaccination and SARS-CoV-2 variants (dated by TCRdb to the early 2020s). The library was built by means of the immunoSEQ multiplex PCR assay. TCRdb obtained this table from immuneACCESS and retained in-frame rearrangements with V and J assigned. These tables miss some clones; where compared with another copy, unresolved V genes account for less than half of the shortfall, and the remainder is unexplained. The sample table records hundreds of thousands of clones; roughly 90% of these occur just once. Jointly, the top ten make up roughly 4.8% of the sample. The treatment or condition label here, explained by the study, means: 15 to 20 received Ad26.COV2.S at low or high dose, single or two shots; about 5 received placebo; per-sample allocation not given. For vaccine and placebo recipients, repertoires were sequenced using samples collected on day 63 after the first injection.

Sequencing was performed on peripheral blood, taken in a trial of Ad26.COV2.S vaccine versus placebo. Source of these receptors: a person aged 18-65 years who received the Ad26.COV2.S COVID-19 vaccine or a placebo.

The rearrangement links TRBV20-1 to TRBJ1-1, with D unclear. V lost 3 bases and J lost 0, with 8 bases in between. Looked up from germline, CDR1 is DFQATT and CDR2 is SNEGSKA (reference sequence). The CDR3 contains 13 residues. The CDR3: CSASRLMNTEAFF. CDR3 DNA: TGCAGTGCTAGTCGGTTGATGAACACTGAAGCTTTCTTT.

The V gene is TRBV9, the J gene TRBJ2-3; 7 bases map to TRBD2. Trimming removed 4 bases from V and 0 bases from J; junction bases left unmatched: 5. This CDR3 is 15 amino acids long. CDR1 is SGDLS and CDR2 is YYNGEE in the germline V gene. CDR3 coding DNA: TGTGCCAGCAGCCCAAGCGGGGCGAGCACAGATACGCAGTATTTT. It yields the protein CASSPSGASTDTQYF.

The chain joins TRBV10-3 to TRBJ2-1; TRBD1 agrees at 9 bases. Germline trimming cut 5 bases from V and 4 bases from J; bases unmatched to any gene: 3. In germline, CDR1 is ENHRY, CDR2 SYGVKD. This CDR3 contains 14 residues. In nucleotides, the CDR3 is TGTGCCATCAGTAGGACAGGGGAGTACAATGAGCAGTTCTTC. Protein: CAISRTGEYNEQFF.

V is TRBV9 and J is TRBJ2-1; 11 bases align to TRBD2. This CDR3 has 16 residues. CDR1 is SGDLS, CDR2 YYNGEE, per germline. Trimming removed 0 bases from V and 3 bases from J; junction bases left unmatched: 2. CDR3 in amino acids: CASSVAGTSGYNEQFF. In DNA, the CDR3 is TGTGCCAGCAGCGTAGCGGGGACTAGCGGCTACAATGAGCAGTTCTTC.

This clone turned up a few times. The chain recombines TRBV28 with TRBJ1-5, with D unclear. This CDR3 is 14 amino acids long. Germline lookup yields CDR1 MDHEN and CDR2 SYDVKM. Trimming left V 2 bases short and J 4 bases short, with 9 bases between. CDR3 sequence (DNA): TGTGCCAGCAGTTTAAGCGAAGTTAATCAGCCCCAGCATTTT. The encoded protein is CASSLSEVNQPQHF. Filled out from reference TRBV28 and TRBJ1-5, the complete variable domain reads DVKVTQSSRYLVKRTGEKVFLECVQDMDHENMFWYRQDPGLGLRLIYFSYDVKMKEKGDIPEGYSVSREKKERFSLILESASTNQTSMYLCASSLSEVNQPQHFGDGTRLSIL.